This TCR beta chain originates from a study of post-analysis software for immune sequencing data. Study at large: Recorded disease courses covered relapsing-remitting, secondary progressive and progressive-relapsing multiple sclerosis. Some patients had no subtype annotation.

About this clonotype itself: Its antigen is not known.

TCR beta cDNA libraries included unique molecular identifiers. Input populations of roughly 0.9 to 10 million T cells gave rise to roughly 0.5 million cDNA molecules. One entry per CDR3 protein, called by TCRdb with MiXCR from the PCR reads. In the table there are some 500,000 distinct CDR3 sequences, less than 45% of which are singletons. Study outcomes and limitations: When compared against controls, multiple sclerosis patients showed significantly lower normalized Chao1 diversity. F measure showed strong co-clustering of same-batch samples.

This TCR was recovered from a girl aged 5-17 years with multiple sclerosis. Specimen: blood.

CDR3 sequence (DNA): TGTGCCAGCAGCTACACAGGAGCGGGAGCCTCCTACGAGCAGTACTTC. Translating it yields CASSYTGAGASYEQYF. The chain couples TRBV13 to TRBJ2-7; 8 bases agree with TRBD2. Germline V gives CDR1 PRHDT, CDR2 FYEKMQ (reference sequence). CDR3 length: 16 residues. Germline trimming cut 4 bases from V and 0 bases from J; bases unmatched to any gene: 8.